Sequencing of this T cell receptor beta chain was carried out in a study of shared clonotypes between healthy human individuals (dated by TCRdb to about 2020). Study-level background: Three men and a couple of women, aged 18 to 49 years, made up the cohort. To increase sequencing depth and limit assay-specific biases, TCR repertoire library preparation and sequencing were carried out by different laboratories using diverse techniques. For each donor, CD4 naive and CD4 memory were each run on three plates, CD8 naive on two plates, and CD8 memory on one plate. To estimate repertoire size and how much clonotype sharing occurs between individuals, the study deeply sequenced the blood TCR repertoires of a handful of healthy adults. Each donor's leukapheresis produced roughly between roughly 0.94 and 9.5 billion PBMCs.

Donors were healthy HIV-negative adults with no recently reported acute infections or vaccinations. Every donor was a Caucasian adult living in Nashville, Tennessee, USA. CD4+ T cells were enriched through magnetic negative selection, after which naive cells were positively selected on CD45RA and the remaining negative fraction served as the memory subset. Blood was obtained by leukapheresis, after which PBMCs were separated by Ficoll-Histopaque density gradient centrifugation and cryopreserved in liquid nitrogen vapor phase. Purity and quantity of every magnetically sorted T cell population were checked by analytical flow cytometry. From each sorted fraction, genomic DNA was isolated and quantified by UV absorbance on a Nanodrop 2000c. Including cysteine and phenylalanine, the CDR3 has 15 amino acids. The CDR3 DNA has 45 bases and is translated from base 1. Trimming takes 5 bases from V and 0 bases from J, and the germline ends sit 11 bases apart. Looking up the germline V gene yields CDR1 MNHEY and CDR2 SVGAGI.

TCR CDR3 regions were amplified from genomic DNA by multiplex PCR using the deep immunoSEQ assay. Extracted genomic DNA from each cell subset was spread evenly across all wells of several immunoSEQ 96-well plates, with each plate serving as a replicate. For sorted subsets, around 0.2 ug genomic DNA, equal to tens of thousands of T cell genomes, was loaded into each replicate PCR. The purified libraries were quantified using a Qubit 3.0 fluorometer, sized with a Bioanalyzer 2100, and then quantified again using the KAPA Library Quantification kit. Every immunoSEQ 96-well plate was sequenced on a separate single-read 150-cycle Illumina NextSeq 550 flow cell. In the source study's methods: Because the immunoSEQ output included only junctional sequences and no quality scores, the filtering could not be the same as the filtering used for full-length reads. To assign V/J genes and CDR3, sequences were annotated using PyIR, a Python wrapper for IgBLAST v1.9, with IMGT germline references. Reads were filtered out if the reads had weak V/J assignments (E-value above 1e-6), no CDR3, stop codons, out-of-frame junctions, or ambiguous translated residues. V3J clonotypes were defined as sequences sharing the same inferred V gene, J gene, and CDR3 amino acid sequence. To compute the percentage overlap between repertoires, the number of shared unique clonotypes was divided by the size of the smaller repertoire. Richness of each repertoire was evaluated using RTK rarefaction, the Chao1 estimator, and Recon v2.1 estimates of unobserved clonotypes. OLGA was used to compute generation probabilities for all TCRbeta clonotypes that the gDNA method yielded from several donors. TCRdb re-hosts the immuneACCESS table, in-frame sequences only. Its copies lack some clones; in the studies checked, an unresolved V gene accounts for under half of them, and the cause for the rest is not known. V, J and clone size are taken as reported in that table, and D and trimming were inferred from the DNA itself. Counted in this sample were 850,000 to 1,200,000 clones; more than 60% of them appeared once. The leading ten clones occupy about 1.5% of the sample.

The count of this clone is one. The clone's antigen remains unknown. Base qualities are missing; no much larger clone stands one base away. Study-wide conclusions, independent of this receptor: Even with the large sequencing depth, rarefaction of the sorted-subset datasets indicated that sequencing was incomplete. The genetic and exposure-history diversity represented was limited by the small number of donors. Pairwise subsampling indicated that sequencing depth was expected to affect the degree of clonotype sharing among donors. Across a few donors, 4.5% to 6.5% of naive CD4, approximately 3.5% of naive CD8, approximately 2.5% of memory CD4, and 0.4% of memory CD8 clonotypes were shared. Larger estimated clonotype richness was generally found for naive subsets than for memory subsets. Sampling was restricted to blood, and TCR repertoires in tissues likely differ from the TCR repertoires found in blood. Higher generation probabilities were observed for clonotypes shared by all four sorted-subset donors than for non-shared clonotypes.

The specimen was memory CD4+ T cells sorted from blood. Per the publication, the cell subset or site label means: CD45RA-negative fraction. Rearrangement joined TRBV6-5 to TRBJ1-3; the D gene cannot be resolved reliably. The receptor was isolated from a man aged 18-30 years in good health. The base sequence is TGTGCCAGCAGTCTGGAGACGAACTCTGGAAACACCATATATTTT. Its translation reads: CASSLETNSGNTIYF.